This T cell receptor beta chain derives from a study of blood T cell repertoires in COVID-19. Libraries were prepared by immunoSEQ multiplex PCR; TCRdb keeps only in-frame clonotypes and omits some of them. Among 70,000 to 100,000 clones, roughly nine tenths were seen once, and the ten largest hold around 20%. V gave up 0 bases and J gave up 7 bases; unmatched junction bases: 7. The V gene's germline CDR1 is SGHDT and CDR2 YYEEEE. The CDR3 length is 15 residues. The chain uses TRBV5-6 and TRBJ2-1; 7 positions agree with TRBD2. The clonotype originates from a woman in her sixties with COVID-19, enrolled during active disease. The sequenced material came from peripheral blood. CDR3 loop: CASSLVGGRSNEQFF. The CDR3 DNA sequence: TGTGCCAGCAGCTTGGTGGGGGGGAGGTCGAATGAGCAGTTCTTC.